This T cell receptor beta chain came from a study of Tregs in tolerant kidney transplant recipients (dated by TCRdb to between 2019 and 2020). Background on the whole study: TCRbeta sequencing was used in the study to identify donor-specific regulatory T cells before combined kidney and bone marrow transplantation, and the identified cells were then tracked after transplant. On the study overall, not on this receptor specifically: Biological reproducibility was not directly addressed, though technical replication error appeared minimal. PCR primers changed over time for some patients, so nucleotide-level comparison across those patients' samples was not possible. The study was limited by small patient numbers, and the findings need validation in larger populations and under other immunosuppression protocols. In tolerant patients, donor-specific Tregs expanded more than Tregs overall, which suggests antigen-driven rather than nonspecific expansion. Expanding Tregs with activated donor B cells appeared to identify the most biologically relevant and donor-specific TCRbeta repertoire.

Concerning this clone itself: Its binding antigen is unknown. The CDR3 end is not reached by the read, which stops 3 residues before it; the germline J gene fills it in.

The transplants used related donors with nonmyeloablative bone marrow transplantation, and mixed chimerism in the human trials was transient. Unstimulated Tregs (CD4+CD25+CD127-), CD4+ non-Tregs (CD4+CD25-), CD4 and CD8 cells were FACS-sorted from thawed PBMCs. 4 combined kidney and bone marrow transplant recipients from the ITN036ST trial were included as patients, and samples were available only from these trial subjects. Healthy control blood was processed by Ficoll density gradient to PBMCs and cryopreserved; patient PBMCs were collected before and after transplant. The junction shows trimming of 2 bases on V and 4 bases on J, and the gene matches do not reach 4 bases of it. Sequences SGHVS (CDR1) and FNYEAQ (CDR2) are obtained from the germline V gene. Spanning cysteine to phenylalanine, the CDR3 consists of 15 amino acids. Shown are 36 bases from within the CDR3, in frame from base 1. Genomic DNA was extracted from sorted cells with the QIAGEN DNeasy Blood and Tissue Kit for TCRbeta CDR3 sequencing. High-throughput TCRbeta CDR3 sequencing, including PCR amplification with bias correction and internal controls, was performed commercially through immunoSEQ. Per the source publication's procedure: A unique productive TCRbeta sequence was defined by the CDR3 nucleotide sequence when primers matched, and otherwise by the CDR3 amino acid sequence together with the Vbeta and Jbeta genes. To correct sorting error, sequences shared between sorted populations at a frequency ratio of 2:1 or less were removed; the rest were assigned to the higher population. A sequence was defined as donor-reactive if the sequence was expanded at least 5-fold in CFSE-low cells compared with unstimulated cells and had a frequency of at least 0.01% in CFSE-low cells. Repertoire divergence was quantified by Jensen-Shannon divergence using the top 100 TCRbeta sequences ranked by frequency. For any sample with multiple sequencing runs, sorting error was corrected in each run separately before the runs were pooled. TCRdb re-hosts the immuneACCESS table, in-frame sequences only. Its copies lack some clones; in the studies checked, an unresolved V gene accounts for under half of them, and the cause for the rest is not known. V, J and clone size are taken as reported in that table, and D and trimming were inferred from the DNA itself. The sample's table covers 15,000 or so clones. The top ten hold about 4% of the sample.

This clonotype was sampled from a human patient who received a combined kidney and bone marrow transplant. The graft donor may be the source of some T cells after a transplant. The rearranged chain carries TRBV7-6 and TRBJ2-5; 10 central nucleotides agree with TRBD1. The sample was CD4+ T cells from blood (PBMCs), taken 12 months after the transplant. Here the CDR3 is given as CASSLLDRGVETQYF. CDR3 bases read: TGTGCCAGCAGCTTACTGGACAGGGGGGTAGAGACC.